This T cell receptor (beta chain) appears in the sequencing data of a study of human T cells and chemical hapten exposure. Study-level background: TCR yields differed between samples (mainly from small differences in pooled library volume).

V lost 3 bases and J 4 bases, leaving 10 bases between the germline ends. CDR1 is DFQATT, CDR2 SNEGSKA, per germline (reference sequence). The CDR3 spans 13 residues. Study findings and constraints: With regard to DPC sensitization, TCRs above 1 in 1000 frequency did not change.

Using its own MiXCR run on the RACE reads, TCRdb lists one record per CDR3 protein. There are about 31,000 distinct CDR3 sequences in the sample; over 7% occur only once, and approximately 9.8% lies in the top ten. A word on this clonotype: Antigen specificity is unknown.

Noted time point: healthy volunteer bleed at 2 weeks. Unseparated into fractions, whole blood served as the source from which total RNA was extracted. Material for sequencing was whole blood. The clonotype comes from a human donor in good health. Some clones in this sample may be carry-over from other donors' samples. The chain employs TRBV20-1 and TRBJ2-4; no firm D call. CDR3 sequence (DNA): TGCAGTGCTAGTAAACAGCCTAAAAACATTCAGTACTTC. Translating gives CSASKQPKNIQYF.